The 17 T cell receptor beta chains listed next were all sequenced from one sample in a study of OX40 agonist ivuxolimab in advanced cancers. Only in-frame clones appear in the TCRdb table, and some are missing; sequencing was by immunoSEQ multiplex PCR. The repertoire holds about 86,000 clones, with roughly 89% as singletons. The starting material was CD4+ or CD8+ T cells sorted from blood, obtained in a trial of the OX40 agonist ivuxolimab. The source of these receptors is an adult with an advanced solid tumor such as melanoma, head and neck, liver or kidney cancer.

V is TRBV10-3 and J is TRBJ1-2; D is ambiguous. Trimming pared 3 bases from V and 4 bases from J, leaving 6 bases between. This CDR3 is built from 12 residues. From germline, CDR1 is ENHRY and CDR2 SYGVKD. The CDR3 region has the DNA TGTGCCATCAGTGACGATAGCTATGGCTACACCTTC. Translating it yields CAISDDSYGYTF.

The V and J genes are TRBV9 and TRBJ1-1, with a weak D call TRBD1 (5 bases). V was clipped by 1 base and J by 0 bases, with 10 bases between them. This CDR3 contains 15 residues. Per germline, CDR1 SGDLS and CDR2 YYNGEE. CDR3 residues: CASSVQGRLNTEAFF. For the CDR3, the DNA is TGTGCCAGCAGCGTACAGGGCCGCCTGAACACTGAAGCTTTCTTT.

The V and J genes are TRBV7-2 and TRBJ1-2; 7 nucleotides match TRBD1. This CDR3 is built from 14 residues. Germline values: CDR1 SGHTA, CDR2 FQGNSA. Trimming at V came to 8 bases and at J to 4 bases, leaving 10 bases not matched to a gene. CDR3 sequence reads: CASAIEGAGYGYTF. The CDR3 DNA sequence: TGTGCCAGCGCTATCGAGGGGGCTGGCTATGGCTACACCTTC.

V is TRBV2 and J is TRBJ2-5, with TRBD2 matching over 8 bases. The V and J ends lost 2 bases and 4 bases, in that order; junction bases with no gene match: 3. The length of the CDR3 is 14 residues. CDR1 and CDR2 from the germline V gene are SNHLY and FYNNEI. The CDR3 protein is CASSESGRGETQYF. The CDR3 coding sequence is TGTGCCAGCAGTGAAAGCGGGAGAGGAGAGACCCAGTACTTC.

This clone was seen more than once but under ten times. In DNA form, the CDR3 reads TGTGCCACCCTAGGACAGGTAACCTACGAGCAGTACTTC. Protein: CATLGQVTYEQYF. The chain has TRBV19 and TRBJ2-7, with 7 bases matching TRBD1. The germline CDR1 and CDR2 sequences are LNHDA and SQIVND (reference sequence). The ends lost 10 bases at V and 2 bases at J; junction bases unmatched: 8. This CDR3 contains 13 residues.

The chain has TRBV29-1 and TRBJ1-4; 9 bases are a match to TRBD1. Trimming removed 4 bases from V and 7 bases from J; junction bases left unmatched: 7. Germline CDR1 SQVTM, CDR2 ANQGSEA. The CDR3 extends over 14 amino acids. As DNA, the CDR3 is TGCAGCGTTGGCTCCGGGACAGGGTTTGAAAAACTGTTTTTT. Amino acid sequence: CSVGSGTGFEKLFF.

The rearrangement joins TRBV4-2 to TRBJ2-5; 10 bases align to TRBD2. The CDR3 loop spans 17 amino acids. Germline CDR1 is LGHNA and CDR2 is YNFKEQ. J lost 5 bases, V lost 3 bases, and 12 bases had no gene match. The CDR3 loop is CASSQVTSGGAGETQYF. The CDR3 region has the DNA TGTGCCAGCAGCCAGGTCACCAGCGGGGGGGCCGGGGAGACCCAGTACTTC.

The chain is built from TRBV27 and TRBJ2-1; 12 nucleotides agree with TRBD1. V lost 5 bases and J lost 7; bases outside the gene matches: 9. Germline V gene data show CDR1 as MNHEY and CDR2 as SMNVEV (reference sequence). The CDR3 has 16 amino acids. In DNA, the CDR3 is TGTGCCAGCAGTCTGAGGACGGGACAGGGGGCGAATGAGCAGTTCTTC. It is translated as CASSLRTGQGANEQFF.

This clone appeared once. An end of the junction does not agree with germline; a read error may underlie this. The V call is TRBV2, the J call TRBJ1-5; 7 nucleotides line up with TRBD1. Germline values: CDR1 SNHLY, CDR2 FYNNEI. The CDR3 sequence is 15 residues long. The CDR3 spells CASREDRAGNQPQHF. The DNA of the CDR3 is TGTGCCAGCAGGGAAGACAGGGCTGGGAATCAGCCCCAGCATTTT.

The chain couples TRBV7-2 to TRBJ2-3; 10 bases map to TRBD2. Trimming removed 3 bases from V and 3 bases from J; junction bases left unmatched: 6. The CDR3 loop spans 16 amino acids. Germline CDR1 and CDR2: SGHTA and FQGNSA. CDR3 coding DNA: TGTGCCAGCAGCTTTAGCGGGAGGTGGGGTACAGATACGCAGTATTTT. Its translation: CASSFSGRWGTDTQYF.

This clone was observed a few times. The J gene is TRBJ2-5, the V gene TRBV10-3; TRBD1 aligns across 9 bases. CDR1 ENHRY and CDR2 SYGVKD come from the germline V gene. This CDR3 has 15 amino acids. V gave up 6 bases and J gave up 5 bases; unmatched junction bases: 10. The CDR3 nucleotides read TGTGCCATCAGGGACCCGGGACAGGGAATTGAGACCCAGTACTTC. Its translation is CAIRDPGQGIETQYF.

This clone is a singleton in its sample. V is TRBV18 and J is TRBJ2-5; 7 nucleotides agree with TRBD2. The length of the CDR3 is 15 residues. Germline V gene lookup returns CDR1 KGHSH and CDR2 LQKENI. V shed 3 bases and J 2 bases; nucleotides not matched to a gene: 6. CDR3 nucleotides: TGTGCCAGCTCACCTCCCCAGCGGGGACAAGAGACCCAGTACTTC. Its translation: CASSPPQRGQETQYF.

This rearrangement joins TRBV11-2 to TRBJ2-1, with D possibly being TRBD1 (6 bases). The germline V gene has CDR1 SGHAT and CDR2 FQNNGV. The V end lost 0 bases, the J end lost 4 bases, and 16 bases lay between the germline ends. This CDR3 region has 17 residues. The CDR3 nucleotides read TGTGCCAGCAGCTTAGACCCTAGGGGGACCAGATACAATGAGCAGTTCTTC. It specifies CASSLDPRGTRYNEQFF.

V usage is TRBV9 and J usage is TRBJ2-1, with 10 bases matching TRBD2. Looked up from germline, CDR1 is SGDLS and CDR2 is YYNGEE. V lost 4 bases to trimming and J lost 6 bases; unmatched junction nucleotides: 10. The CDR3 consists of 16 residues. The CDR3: CASSPRGLAGANEQFF. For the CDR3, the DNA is TGTGCCAGCAGCCCAAGGGGCCTAGCGGGGGCCAATGAGCAGTTCTTC.

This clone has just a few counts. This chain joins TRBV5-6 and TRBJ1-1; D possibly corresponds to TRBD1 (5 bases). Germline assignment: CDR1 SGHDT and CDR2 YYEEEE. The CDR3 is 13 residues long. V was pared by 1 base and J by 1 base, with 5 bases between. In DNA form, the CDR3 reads TGTGCCAGCAGCTTGCAGGGGAACACTGAAGCTTTCTTT. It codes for CASSLQGNTEAFF.

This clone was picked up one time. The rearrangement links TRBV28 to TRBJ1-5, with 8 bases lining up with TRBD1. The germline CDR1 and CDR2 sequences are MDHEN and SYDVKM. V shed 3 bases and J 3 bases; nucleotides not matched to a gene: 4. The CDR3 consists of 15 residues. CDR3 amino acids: CASSLGGQVNQPQHF. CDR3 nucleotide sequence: TGTGCCAGCAGTTTGGGGGGACAGGTCAATCAGCCCCAGCATTTT.

The DNA of the CDR3 is TGTGCCATCAGGGCGGGATTGGGTTCGGAGACCCAGTACTTC. The encoded protein is CAIRAGLGSETQYF. This rearrangement joins TRBV10-3 to TRBJ2-5; D is possibly TRBD2 (6 bases). Germline V gene lookup returns CDR1 ENHRY and CDR2 SYGVKD. The germline V and J ends were trimmed by 6 bases and 5 bases, with 16 bases remaining between them. The CDR3 length is 14 residues.